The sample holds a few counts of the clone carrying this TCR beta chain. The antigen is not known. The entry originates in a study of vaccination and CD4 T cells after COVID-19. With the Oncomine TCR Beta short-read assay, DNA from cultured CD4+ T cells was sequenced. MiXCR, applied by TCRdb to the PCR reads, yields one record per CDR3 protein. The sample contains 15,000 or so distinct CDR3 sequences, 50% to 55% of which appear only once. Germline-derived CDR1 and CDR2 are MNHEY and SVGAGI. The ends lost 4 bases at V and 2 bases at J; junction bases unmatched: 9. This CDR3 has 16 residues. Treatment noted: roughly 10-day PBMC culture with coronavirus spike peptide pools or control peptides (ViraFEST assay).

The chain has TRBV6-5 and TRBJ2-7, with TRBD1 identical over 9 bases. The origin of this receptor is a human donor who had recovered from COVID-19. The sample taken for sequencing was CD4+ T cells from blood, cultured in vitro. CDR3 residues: CASSLSLGQGPYEQYF. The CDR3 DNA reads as TGTGCCAGCAGTTTATCTTTGGGACAGGGACCCTACGAGCAGTACTTC.